This TCR beta chain was identified during a study of T cells in tuberculosis. Latent tuberculosis screening used tuberculin skin test and IGRA at entry. The CDR3 is 15 residues long. Germline CDR1 is LNHDA and CDR2 is SQIVND (reference sequence). Trimming shortened V by 4 bases and J by 3 bases, and 14 bases separated the two germline ends. The method was immunoSEQ multiplex PCR; TCRdb's version includes in-frame clones alone and lacks a portion of them. The repertoire holds about 20,000 clones, around 91% seen once, with 14% to 15% in the top ten. This TCR came from a donor aged 5 to 30 with latent tuberculosis or without tuberculosis infection. This chain links TRBV19 with TRBJ2-3; possible D gene TRBD1, 5 bases. Sequencing used PBMCs. This CDR3 is CASSTDIAGTDTQYF. The CDR3 DNA is TGTGCCAGTAGTACCGATATAGCAGGGACAGATACGCAGTATTTT.